This TCR beta chain was observed in a study of cytomegalovirus exposure and HLA in healthy donors. Study-level points and caveats: A later analysis linked a missense variant in DCLRE1C to the trimming of TCR beta V and J genes.

The V gene lost 7 bases and the J gene lost 3 bases, with 7 bases spanning the gap. CDR3 length equals 11 residues. Per germline, CDR1 MDHEN and CDR2 SYDVKM. Concerning this clone itself: Antigen: not known.

PCR employed 60 Vbeta and 13 Jbeta primers. Measured with immunoSEQ multiplex PCR; TCRdb has only the in-frame clones, and not every one. The profile shows some 130,000 clones, roughly 85% of them singletons. The sample comprised PBMCs. The TCR was taken from a woman aged 30 to 39 in good health and CMV-seropositive. The chain employs TRBV28 and TRBJ2-7; the D is unclear. In nucleotides, the CDR3 is TGTGCCAGCACCCAACACTACGAGCAGTACTTC. Protein sequence: CASTQHYEQYF. The variable domain in full, completed from reference TRBV28 and TRBJ2-7, reads DVKVTQSSRYLVKRTGEKVFLECVQDMDHENMFWYRQDPGLGLRLIYFSYDVKMKEKGDIPEGYSVSREKKERFSLILESASTNQTSMYLCASTQHYEQYFGPGTRLTVT.